This section outlines one TCR beta chain sequence together with its context. CDR1 SGHTA and CDR2 FQGTGA come from the germline V gene. V trimming: 6 bases; J trimming: 6 bases; junction bases outside the gene matches: 13. The CDR3 length is 17 residues. MiXCR was run by TCRdb on the RT-PCR reads, yielding one entry per CDR3 protein. The sample contains over 800,000 distinct CDR3 sequences, 21% of which appear only once. This record belongs to a study of response to subunit inactivated influenza vaccine. This sample comprised PBMCs from blood, obtained 5 to 6 days after vaccination. The V call is TRBV7-3, the J call TRBJ2-2; 10 nucleotides match TRBD1. This TCR derives from a man aged 50-60 years who received an inactivated influenza vaccine. This chain's CDR3 is CASSPTHFGQGAGELFF. The CDR3, as DNA: TGTGCCAGCAGTCCAACCCATTTCGGACAGGGGGCCGGGGAGCTGTTTTTT.